The entry below gives a single T cell receptor (beta chain) sequence along with its context. The table came from immunoSEQ multiplex PCR; TCRdb's copy has only in-frame clones and leaves some out. The table has fewer than 350,000 clones, about 85% seen once. This sample is part of a study of blood T cell repertoires in COVID-19. Germline V gives CDR1 SGHRS, CDR2 YFSETQ. The CDR3 is made up of 15 amino acids. V was clipped by 3 bases and J by 2 bases; unmatched bases: 7. This TCR was sampled from a woman aged 25 to 39 who had been exposed to COVID-19. The chain recombines TRBV5-1 with TRBJ2-7; 8 bases are a match to TRBD1. The material sequenced was PBMCs or T cells enriched from blood (not recorded which). This CDR3 is CASSSEGQGTYEQYF. The CDR3 coding sequence is TGCGCCAGCAGCTCGGAAGGACAGGGAACCTACGAGCAGTACTTC.